This T cell receptor (beta chain) was observed in a study of identical twins. This CDR3 is built from 14 residues. Germline trimming cut 5 bases from V and 7 bases from J; bases unmatched to any gene: 6. TCRdb used MiXCR to reprocess the 5' RACE reads, holding one entry per CDR3 protein. The repertoire holds about 730,000 distinct CDR3 sequences, with approximately 21% as singletons. These same records also appear under a second study, on T cells expressing NK-cell markers. That source adds: It was sorted CD3+CD56-NKG2C+, CD3+CD56+NKG2C- and CD3+CD56+NKG2C+ T cells that provided the TCR beta repertoires. Eight donors were sequenced, seven testing HCMV-seropositive and one testing seronegative. In a group of several donors, dominant NKG2C+ clonotypes represented 1.0-7.0% of CD8+ T cells. These clonotypes also led the CD3+CD56-NKG2C+ fraction in a handful of donors.

Sequencing used PBMCs. The source is a woman under 30 in good health. The V gene is TRBV12-3 or TRBV12-4, the J gene TRBJ1-4, with 8 bases aligning to TRBD1. The CDR3 DNA reads TGTGCCAGCAGTCCCCAGGGGGCGGTTGAAAAACTGTTTTTT. It translates to CASSPQGAVEKLFF.